These 30 T cell receptor beta chains originate from one sample sequenced in a study of CD8 T cells in ankylosing spondylitis. Study-wide findings and caveats: Blood from ankylosing spondylitis patients appeared to carry a characteristic eight-variant TCR beta motif.

MiXCR was run by TCRdb on the 5' RACE reads, yielding one entry per CDR3 protein. The table has about 440,000 distinct CDR3 sequences, 17% seen once. These TCRs are of unknown antigen specificity. Sequenced: blood, either unsorted or a sorted T cell fraction (not recorded which). These receptors all come from a male donor with ankylosing spondylitis.

This chain uses TRBV14 with TRBJ2-3; 13 bases align to TRBD2. CDR3 length: 15 residues. Germline CDR1 is SGHDN and CDR2 is FVKESK. After removal of 4 bases from V and 5 bases from J, the junction contained 3 bases not matched to a gene. This chain's CDR3 is CASSLLAGGQDTQYF. The DNA for the CDR3 is TGTGCCAGCAGCCTACTAGCGGGAGGGCAAGATACGCAGTATTTT. Full variable domain (remainder filled in from reference TRBV14 and TRBJ2-3): EAGVTQFPSHSVIEKGQTVTLRCDPISGHDNLYWYRRVMGKEIKFLLHFVKESKQDESGMPNNRFLAERTGGTYSTLKVQPAELEDSGVYFCASSLLAGGQDTQYFGPGTRLTVL.

The J gene is TRBJ1-5, the V gene TRBV2; D ambiguous. CDR3 length equals 13 residues. The germline V and J ends were trimmed by 1 base and 5 bases, with 6 bases remaining between them. In germline, CDR1 is SNHLY, CDR2 FYNNEI. CDR3 region: CASSEGADQPQHF. CDR3 coding DNA: TGTGCCAGCAGTGAAGGGGCTGATCAGCCCCAGCATTTT. Variable domain in full (rest from reference TRBV2 and TRBJ1-5): EPEVTQTPSHQVTQMGQEVILRCVPISNHLYFYWYRQILGQKVEFLVSFYNNEISEKSEIFDDQFSVERPDGSNFTLKIRSTKLEDSAMYFCASSEGADQPQHFGDGTRLSIL.

V and J are TRBV7-8 and TRBJ1-2, with D possibly being TRBD1 (6 bases). V dropped 1 base and J dropped 10 bases, with 16 bases sitting between them. The CDR3 totals 14 residues. Germline-derived CDR1 and CDR2 are SGHVS and FQNEAQ. Here the CDR3 DNA reads TGTGCCAGCAGCTTAGGCACTAATTTGGGGGCCTACACCTTC. This sequence encodes CASSLGTNLGAYTF.

This clonotype was picked up a small number of times. The chain couples TRBV5-1 to TRBJ2-5; possibly TRBD2 for D (5 bases). Germline V gene lookup returns CDR1 SGHRS and CDR2 YFSETQ. V gave up 4 bases and J gave up 5 bases, with 15 bases separating them. CDR3 size: 14 residues. CDR3 DNA: TGCGCCAGCAGCCTTACTAGGAACCGGGAGACCCAGTACTTC. It specifies CASSLTRNRETQYF. Looking up the rest from reference TRBV5-1 and TRBJ2-5 gives the full variable domain: KAGVTQTPRYLIKTRGQQVTLSCSPISGHRSVSWYQQTPGQGLQFLFEYFSETQRNKGNFPGRFSGRQFSNSRSEMNVSTLELGDSALYLCASSLTRNRETQYFGPGTRLLVL.

This clonotype was recorded a few times. One end of the junction fails to match germline, which may point to a read error. The J gene is TRBJ2-2, the V gene TRBV20-1; the match to TRBD2 covers 7 bases. Germline V CDR1 and CDR2: DFQATT, SNEGSKA (reference sequence). The CDR3 runs 15 residues. This chain's CDR3 is CSARVSGIGTGELFF. CDR3 bases: TGCAGTGCGAGAGTCAGCGGGATTGGCACCGGGGAGCTGTTTTTT.

The chain recombines TRBV7-8 with TRBJ2-1; 8 nucleotides agree with TRBD2. V trimming: 0 bases; J trimming: 2 bases; junction bases outside the gene matches: 3. The CDR3 runs to 16 residues. Germline CDR1 and CDR2: SGHVS and FQNEAQ. Written as DNA, the CDR3 is TGTGCCAGCAGCTTAGCTAGCGGGGTAACCTACAATGAGCAGTTCTTC. Amino acid sequence: CASSLASGVTYNEQFF.

V usage is TRBV3-1 and J usage is TRBJ2-2; D remains ambiguous. V was pared by 2 bases and J by 8 bases, with 6 bases between. The germline V gene has CDR1 LGHDT and CDR2 YNNKEL (reference sequence). The length of the CDR3 is 12 residues. CDR3 nucleotides: TGTGCCAGCAGCCAAACCCGAGGGGAGCTGTTTTTT. Protein product: CASSQTRGELFF.

This clonotype was found a few times. The J gene is TRBJ2-2, the V gene TRBV10-3; 9 positions agree with TRBD1. With 4 bases clipped from V and 4 bases from J, the junction kept 7 bases outside the gene matches. CDR1 is ENHRY, CDR2 SYGVKD, per germline. The CDR3 length is 16 residues. DNA of the CDR3: TGTGCCATCAGTGGGCCGGGACAGGGTTCCACCGGGGAGCTGTTTTTT. Its translation is CAISGPGQGSTGELFF.

V is TRBV7-3 and J is TRBJ2-2; the D is unclear. Germline V gene lookup returns CDR1 SGHTA and CDR2 FQGTGA. V was clipped by 2 bases and J by 2 bases, with 12 bases between them. The length of the CDR3 is 16 residues. CDR3 amino acids: CASSLYPVRNTGELFF. CDR3 sequence (DNA): TGTGCCAGCAGCTTATACCCGGTGAGAAACACCGGGGAGCTGTTTTTT. The variable domain in full, with the rest retrieved from reference TRBV7-3 and TRBJ2-2, is GAGVSQTPSNKVTEKGKYVELRCDPISGHTALYWYRQSLGQGPEFLIYFQGTGAADDSGLPNDRFFAVRPEGSVSTLKIQRTERGDSAVYLCASSLYPVRNTGELFFGEGSRLTVL.

A few counts support this clonotype. The chain has TRBV20-1 and TRBJ2-7; D might be TRBD2 (5 bases). Germline V CDR1 and CDR2: DFQATT, SNEGSKA (reference sequence). CDR3 length equals 11 residues. Trimming shortened V by 8 bases and J by 5 bases, and 13 bases separated the two germline ends. CDR3 region: CSPRRPDEQYF. CDR3 coding DNA: TGCAGTCCCCGGAGGCCGGACGAGCAGTACTTC.

This clonotype was detected ten times or more. The rearrangement uses TRBV5-1 and TRBJ2-3, with 8 bases aligning to TRBD2. V dropped 5 bases and J dropped 2; count of bases not matched to a gene: 10. The CDR3 runs to 16 residues. CDR1 is SGHRS and CDR2 is YFSETQ in the germline V gene. The CDR3 nucleotides are TGCGCCAGCAGACCGAGCGGGGGCTTACTCACAGATACGCAGTATTTT. This codes for CASRPSGGLLTDTQYF.

J is TRBJ2-1 and V is TRBV6-2 or TRBV6-3; 15 nucleotides match TRBD2. The CDR3 extends over 17 amino acids. Losses at the gene ends were 2 bases for V and 7 bases for J; bases not matched to a gene: 6. In germline, CDR1 is MNHEY, CDR2 SVGEGT. The CDR3 sequence is CASSYRGTSGRWNEQFF. DNA of the CDR3: TGTGCCAGCAGTTACAGGGGGACTAGCGGGAGGTGGAATGAGCAGTTCTTC.

This clonotype was counted between two and nine times. This chain links TRBV4-3 with TRBJ2-2; 10 bases fit TRBD2. Unmatched junction bases numbered 8, after V lost 7 bases and J lost 6 bases. Germline V gives CDR1 LGHNA, CDR2 YSLEER. The CDR3 length is 15 residues. CDR3 nucleotide sequence: TGCGCCAGCACCCCAAAGCGGGGGGGGGCCGGGGAGCTGTTTTTT. Translation: CASTPKRGGAGELFF.

The V gene is TRBV6-1, the J gene TRBJ2-5; D is undetermined. The CDR3 totals 14 residues. V was shortened by 4 bases and J by 4 bases, with 13 bases between the two germline ends. Germline lookup yields CDR1 MNHNS and CDR2 SASEGT. CDR3 amino acids: CASSGAASLETQYF. The CDR3 bases are TGTGCCAGCAGTGGGGCGGCTAGTCTAGAGACCCAGTACTTC.

This clonotype was counted between two and nine times. The rearrangement links TRBV28 to TRBJ2-7, with 7 bases fitting TRBD2. The CDR3 spans 15 residues. V dropped 6 bases and J dropped 0; count of bases not matched to a gene: 8. Germline-derived CDR1 and CDR2 are MDHEN and SYDVKM. CDR3: CASSPTSPISYEQYF. The CDR3, as DNA: TGTGCCAGCAGCCCGACTAGCCCCATCTCCTACGAGCAGTACTTC. Full variable domain (missing parts from reference TRBV28 and TRBJ2-7): DVKVTQSSRYLVKRTGEKVFLECVQDMDHENMFWYRQDPGLGLRLIYFSYDVKMKEKGDIPEGYSVSREKKERFSLILESASTNQTSMYLCASSPTSPISYEQYFGPGTRLTVT.

This clonotype was recorded only once. The CDR3 region is CASSSEADRGRKEAFF. CDR3 sequence (DNA): TGTGCCAGCAGTTCCGAGGCTGACAGGGGGCGAAAAGAAGCTTTCTTT. The chain joins TRBV12-3 or TRBV12-4 to TRBJ1-1, with 10 bases aligning to TRBD1. CDR3 length equals 16 residues. V was pared by 4 bases and J by 8 bases, with 13 bases of the junction left unmatched.

CDR3 sequence reads: CAIGRVGSYNEQFF. The CDR3 coding sequence is TGTGCCATCGGGCGGGTAGGATCCTACAATGAGCAGTTCTTC. V and J are TRBV18 and TRBJ2-1; a weak D match, TRBD2 (5 bases). Germline assignment: CDR1 KGHSH and CDR2 LQKENI. CDR3 length equals 14 residues. V lost 10 bases, J lost 1 base, and 14 bases lay in between.

This clonotype was seen a handful of times. The V call is TRBV5-1, the J call TRBJ1-1; 7 bases are a match to TRBD1. V was clipped by 3 bases and J by 10 bases; unmatched bases: 12. Germline CDR1 and CDR2: SGHRS and YFSETQ. The CDR3 runs 14 residues. The CDR3 region is CASSSTTGRGGAFF. Here the CDR3 DNA reads TGCGCCAGCAGCTCAACGACAGGGAGAGGGGGAGCTTTCTTT.

The chain links TRBV19 to TRBJ2-3; 9 bases map to TRBD2. Germline V gives CDR1 LNHDA, CDR2 SQIVND (reference sequence). Trimming at V came to 3 bases and at J to 1 base, leaving 5 bases not matched to a gene. The CDR3 has 16 amino acids. Here the CDR3 reads CASSIHSGGRTDTQYF. DNA for the CDR3: TGTGCCAGTAGTATCCATAGCGGGGGCCGCACAGATACGCAGTATTTT.

The gene calls are TRBV5-1 and TRBJ1-1; 9 positions match TRBD1. Germline V gene sequence: CDR1 SGHRS, CDR2 YFSETQ. The CDR3 consists of 13 residues. The J segment lost 1 base and the V segment lost 7 bases, leaving 2 bases of the junction unmatched. DNA of the CDR3: TGCGCCAGCGGGGGACAGGGGAACACTGAAGCTTTCTTT. This encodes CASGGQGNTEAFF.

This clonotype was observed a handful of times. This chain connects TRBV28 to TRBJ2-1, with 11 bases that match TRBD2. The CDR3 loop spans 16 amino acids. Germline V CDR1 and CDR2: MDHEN, SYDVKM. The V gene end was trimmed by 4 bases and the J gene end by 10 bases; junction bases not matched to a gene: 12. This CDR3 reads CASSSIAGGSTIEQFF. The CDR3 DNA sequence: TGTGCCAGCAGTTCTATAGCGGGAGGGTCTACAATCGAGCAGTTCTTC.

The V and J genes are TRBV6-1 and TRBJ2-5, with D tentatively TRBD1 (5 bases). Trimming removed 6 bases at V and 1 base at J, with 15 bases between. Germline V CDR1 and CDR2: MNHNS, SASEGT. The CDR3 covers 15 residues. For the CDR3, the DNA is TGTGCCAGCAGCCTCCAGGGAATCCTCCAAGAGACCCAGTACTTC. The encoded protein is CASSLQGILQETQYF.

The chain employs TRBV7-2 and TRBJ2-5, with D perhaps TRBD1 (5 bases). Germline CDR1 SGHTA, CDR2 FQGNSA. Trimming shortened V by 4 bases and J by 4 bases, and 16 bases separated the two germline ends. This CDR3 comprises 15 residues. CDR3 protein: CASSSSQGTSETQYF. CDR3 nucleotides: TGTGCCAGCAGCTCGTCGCAGGGAACATCAGAGACCCAGTACTTC.

The V and J genes are TRBV29-1 and TRBJ2-7, with D possibly TRBD1 on 6 matching bases. The CDR3 runs to 13 residues. Trimming shortened V by 4 bases and J by 2 bases, and 12 bases separated the two germline ends. Germline assignment: CDR1 SQVTM and CDR2 ANQGSEA. The CDR3 bases are TGCAGCGTTGCCGGACAGAGAACCTACGAGCAGTACTTC. Amino acid sequence: CSVAGQRTYEQYF.

In this sample, this clonotype turned up a few times. The V gene is TRBV28, the J gene TRBJ2-5; tentative D call: TRBD2 (5 bases). CDR1 and CDR2 (germline): MDHEN, SYDVKM. The CDR3 loop spans 13 amino acids. Trimming pared 7 bases from V and 5 bases from J, leaving 14 bases between. The CDR3 spells CASTEGREETQYF. CDR3 DNA sequence: TGTGCCAGCACCGAAGGAAGGGAGGAGACCCAGTACTTC.

The chain carries TRBV20-1 and TRBJ2-6; 7 bases agree with TRBD1. This CDR3 spans 17 amino acids. Trimming took 4 bases from V and 2 from J; bases not matched to a gene: 11. Per the germline V gene, CDR1 is DFQATT and CDR2 is SNEGSKA (reference sequence). The CDR3 protein is CSAKGQPLDAGANVLTF. The CDR3 bases are TGCAGTGCTAAGGGACAGCCCCTTGACGCTGGGGCCAACGTCCTGACTTTC.

V and J are TRBV20-1 and TRBJ1-1; 8 positions match TRBD1. Germline V gives CDR1 DFQATT, CDR2 SNEGSKA (reference sequence). CDR3 length equals 19 residues. Losses at the gene ends were 0 bases for V and 3 bases for J; bases not matched to a gene: 18. DNA of the CDR3: TGCAGTGCTAGAGACCCGGGCAGGGGGCTAGGAAGGGGGTACACTGAAGCTTTCTTT. The encoded protein is CSARDPGRGLGRGYTEAFF.

The genes are TRBV7-2 and TRBJ2-5; TRBD1 aligns across 8 bases. The CDR3 has 15 amino acids. The germline CDR1 and CDR2 sequences are SGHTA and FQGNSA. J gave up 4 bases and V 1 base, and 5 bases lay outside the gene matches. The CDR3, as DNA: TGTGCCAGCAGCTTAGGGACAGGGTATGGAGAGACCCAGTACTTC. Translation gives CASSLGTGYGETQYF.

In this sample, this clonotype turned up a few times. The CDR3 here is CASRAGGGNEQFF. For the CDR3, the DNA is TGTGCCAGCAGGGCGGGGGGCGGCAATGAGCAGTTCTTC. V usage is TRBV12-3 or TRBV12-4 and J usage is TRBJ2-1, with TRBD2 matching over 8 bases. This CDR3 has 13 residues. Trimming at V came to 6 bases and at J to 6 bases, leaving 4 bases not matched to a gene.

The V call is TRBV6-1, the J call TRBJ1-1, with 7 bases identical to TRBD1. Trimming removed 3 bases from V and 1 base from J; junction bases left unmatched: 5. Germline CDR1 reads MNHNS; CDR2 reads SASEGT. The CDR3 has 15 residues. The CDR3 loop is CASSDRTGSNTEAFF. CDR3 nucleotides: TGTGCCAGCAGTGATCGGACAGGCTCGAACACTGAAGCTTTCTTT.